Presented here are 5 T cell receptor beta chains from one specimen sequenced in a study of breast tumors, draining lymph nodes, adjacent tissues. Samples came from axillary lymph nodes draining the breast cancer. Using its own MiXCR run on the multiplex PCR reads, TCRdb lists one record per CDR3 protein. The table has more than 200,000 distinct CDR3 sequences, around 32% seen once. Sequencing was carried out using axillary lymph node tissue. The receptors stem from a female donor with breast cancer. Some clones in this sample may be carry-over from other donors' samples.

This clonotype was seen at least ten times. The rearrangement joins TRBV2 to TRBJ2-7; 8 bases fit TRBD1. The CDR3 runs to 11 residues. Germline V CDR1 and CDR2: SNHLY, FYNNEI. Losses at the gene ends were 10 bases for V and 5 bases for J; bases not matched to a gene: 4. The CDR3 region has the DNA TGTGCCATCCAGGGGGCCCACGAGCAGTACTTC. It codes for CAIQGAHEQYF.

The CDR3 region has the DNA TGTGCCAGCAGCTTAGACAAAACTGAAGCTTTCTTT. It translates to CASSLDKTEAFF. This chain links TRBV7-9 with TRBJ1-1; D uncertain. Trimming shortened V by 1 base and J by 5 bases, and 5 bases separated the two germline ends. This CDR3 has 12 residues. Looked up from germline, CDR1 is SEHNR and CDR2 is FQNEAQ (reference sequence). Combining the CDR3 with reference TRBV7-9 and TRBJ1-1 gives the whole variable domain DTGVSQNPRHKITKRGQNVTFRCDPISEHNRLYWYRQTLGQGPEFLTYFQNEAQLEKSRLLSDRFSAERPKGSFSTLEIQRTEQGDSAMYLCASSLDKTEAFFGQGTRLTVV.

This clonotype has a count of ten or more. The V gene is TRBV6-1, the J gene TRBJ1-4; 7 positions agree with TRBD1. The J segment lost 5 bases and the V segment lost 7 bases, leaving 4 bases of the junction unmatched. Germline values: CDR1 MNHNS, CDR2 SASEGT. The CDR3 consists of 13 residues. The CDR3 nucleotides read TGTGCCAGCAATGACAGGGCAAATGAAAAACTGTTTTTT. As protein: CASNDRANEKLFF.

Details on this clonotype: Sequence at one end of the junction differs from germline and may be a read error. The CDR3 DNA sequence: TGCGCCAGCAGCAGGTCAAGGCTAGCCGCCTACAATGAGCAGTCCTTC. This codes for CASSRSRLAAYNEQSF. The chain links TRBV5-1 to TRBJ2-1, with D perhaps matching TRBD2 (5 bases). Per the germline V gene, CDR1 is SGHRS and CDR2 is YFSETQ. The length of the CDR3 is 16 residues.

This clonotype appeared once. A much larger clone lies one base from this, so it may be a read error. V usage is TRBV20-1 and J usage is TRBJ2-4; no definite D call. Germline values: CDR1 DFQATT, CDR2 SNEGSKA (reference sequence). V was clipped by 5 bases and J by 9 bases, with 20 bases between them. The CDR3 extends over 14 amino acids. In DNA, the CDR3 is TGCAGTGCTGAAAACACCCATACGCGCACCATTCAGTACTTC. Protein: CSAENTHTRTIQYF.